Listed below are T cell receptor beta chains from one sample, sequenced in a study of beta chain features in type 1 diabetes. Using immunoSEQ multiplex PCR, the repertoire was profiled, and TCRdb retains in-frame clones only, with some absent. Counted here are roughly 310,000 clones, 9.5% to 11% occurring once; the ten biggest clones make up about 0.015%. Input material: naive CD4+ T cells from blood. All receptors come from a woman in her twenties or thirties in good health. CDR3s include the opening cysteine and the closing phenylalanine or tryptophan. D genes are given only for firm matches. Size is omitted from some rows. Given values are once, few, many or a class for expanded clones.

j_call: TRBJ2-7
v_call: TRBV19
clone_size: few
d_call: NA
cdr3_nt: TGTGCCAGTAGTATAGAGGGGCAGTTCTACGAGCAGTACTTC
cdr3_aa: CASSIEGQFYEQYF

j_call: TRBJ1-2
v_call: TRBV12-5
clone_size: NA
d_call: NA
cdr3_nt: TGTGCTAGTGGTTTGGACAGGAGTAGATATGGCTACACCTTC
cdr3_aa: CASGLDRSRYGYTF

j_call: TRBJ1-5
v_call: TRBV18
clone_size: NA
d_call: NA
cdr3_nt: TGTGCCAGCTCACCCGCCAGGGGCAATCAGCCCCAGCATTTT
cdr3_aa: CASSPARGNQPQHF

j_call: TRBJ2-7
v_call: TRBV5-1
clone_size: NA
d_call: TRBD1
cdr3_nt: TGCGCCAGCACCACCGGGACAGCTGACCACGAGCAGTACTTC
cdr3_aa: CASTTGTADHEQYF

j_call: TRBJ1-5
v_call: TRBV29-1
clone_size: NA
d_call: NA
cdr3_nt: TGCAGCGTTGGGACAGAGGGCGGTAGCAATCAGCCCCAGCATTTT
cdr3_aa: CSVGTEGGSNQPQHF

j_call: TRBJ2-3
v_call: TRBV7-2
clone_size: NA
d_call: TRBD1
cdr3_nt: TGTGCCAGCAGCCAGGGGGACAGGAACACAGATACGCAGTATTTT
cdr3_aa: CASSQGDRNTDTQYF

j_call: TRBJ2-3
v_call: TRBV6-5
clone_size: NA
d_call: NA
cdr3_nt: TGTGCCAGCAGGATGGCTTCGACAGATACGCAGTATTTT
cdr3_aa: CASRMASTDTQYF

j_call: TRBJ2-1
v_call: TRBV9
clone_size: few
d_call: NA
cdr3_nt: TGTGCCAGCAGCGTAGATGGCGGAAGCTCCTACAATGAGCAGTTCTTC
cdr3_aa: CASSVDGGSSYNEQFF

j_call: TRBJ1-1
v_call: TRBV10-3
clone_size: NA
d_call: TRBD1
cdr3_nt: TGTGCCATCAGTGATTCCGGGACAGGTGCTTTCTTT
cdr3_aa: CAISDSGTGAFF

j_call: TRBJ2-1
v_call: TRBV28
clone_size: few
d_call: TRBD2
cdr3_nt: TGTGCCAGCAGTTCACGCTTCGGGAGGGGAAGGGCCAATGAGCAGTTCTTC
cdr3_aa: CASSSRFGRGRANEQFF

j_call: TRBJ2-7
v_call: TRBV4-3
clone_size: few
d_call: TRBD1
cdr3_nt: TGCGCCAGCAGCCAGAGACAGGGGAGTTCATACGAGCAGTACTTC
cdr3_aa: CASSQRQGSSYEQYF

j_call: TRBJ2-7
v_call: TRBV6-6
clone_size: NA
d_call: TRBD1
cdr3_nt: TGTGCCAGCACTTACGACAGGGGAGGTGAGCAGTACTTC
cdr3_aa: CASTYDRGGEQYF

j_call: TRBJ2-3
v_call: TRBV30
clone_size: NA
d_call: NA
cdr3_nt: TGTGCCTGGAGGGGTAGCGTCTCAGATACGCAGTATTTT
cdr3_aa: CAWRGSVSDTQYF

j_call: TRBJ2-5
v_call: TRBV6-5
clone_size: few
d_call: TRBD2
cdr3_nt: TGTGCCAGCAGTGGGACTAGCGGGGAGACCCAGTACTTC
cdr3_aa: CASSGTSGETQYF

j_call: TRBJ1-5
v_call: TRBV7-6
clone_size: NA
d_call: NA
cdr3_nt: TGTGCCAGCAGCATAAATAGCAATCAGCCCCAGCATTTT
cdr3_aa: CASSINSNQPQHF

j_call: TRBJ2-2
v_call: TRBV4-3
clone_size: NA
d_call: TRBD2
cdr3_nt: TGCGCCAGCAGCCATTCCAGCGGGAAGAACACCGGGGAGCTGTTTTTT
cdr3_aa: CASSHSSGKNTGELFF

j_call: TRBJ2-7
v_call: TRBV14
clone_size: NA
d_call: TRBD1
cdr3_nt: TGTGCCAGCAGCCAGCCGGGACAGGGGCTCCACGAGCAGTACTTC
cdr3_aa: CASSQPGQGLHEQYF

j_call: TRBJ2-7
v_call: TRBV9
clone_size: NA
d_call: NA
cdr3_nt: TGTGCCAGCAGCGTATTACAGGTTTCTAACGAGCAGTACTTC
cdr3_aa: CASSVLQVSNEQYF

j_call: TRBJ2-1
v_call: TRBV14
clone_size: few
d_call: TRBD1
cdr3_nt: TGTGCCAGCAGCCAAGCAAGGGGACAGGGGTACAATGAGCAGTTCTTC
cdr3_aa: CASSQARGQGYNEQFF

j_call: TRBJ2-3
v_call: TRBV7-2
clone_size: few
d_call: NA
cdr3_nt: TGTGCCAGCAGCTTACAGGACACAGATACGCAGTATTTT
cdr3_aa: CASSLQDTDTQYF

j_call: TRBJ2-7
v_call: TRBV6-5
clone_size: few
d_call: NA
cdr3_nt: TGTGCCAGCAGTTACTCGTCCTCCTCCTACGAGCAGTACTTC
cdr3_aa: CASSYSSSSYEQYF

j_call: TRBJ2-7
v_call: TRBV7-2
clone_size: NA
d_call: TRBD1
cdr3_nt: TGTGCCAGCAGCCGTCCGGGACAGAGACCTTCTACGAGGCAGTACTTC
cdr3_aa: CASSRPGQRPSTRQYF

j_call: TRBJ2-7
v_call: TRBV28
clone_size: NA
d_call: NA
cdr3_nt: TGTGCCAGCAGTTCCCAAAGCGGGCAAACCTCCTACGAGCAGTACTTC
cdr3_aa: CASSSQSGQTSYEQYF

j_call: TRBJ1-2
v_call: TRBV7-9
clone_size: few
d_call: NA
cdr3_nt: TGTGCCAGCAGCTTGGGCCAGCAGACCGGCGGGTATGGCTACACCTTC
cdr3_aa: CASSLGQQTGGYGYTF

j_call: TRBJ1-1
v_call: TRBV2
clone_size: few
d_call: NA
cdr3_nt: TGTGCCAGCACAGGGAAGATGAACACTGAAGCTTTCTTT
cdr3_aa: CASTGKMNTEAFF

j_call: TRBJ2-7
v_call: TRBV4-3
clone_size: few
d_call: TRBD1
cdr3_nt: TGCGCCAGCAGCCAAGTCCGGGACAGCTACGAGCAGTACTTC
cdr3_aa: CASSQVRDSYEQYF

j_call: TRBJ2-7
v_call: TRBV30
clone_size: few
d_call: TRBD2
cdr3_nt: TGTGCCTGGAGTTCAAGACTAGCGGGAGGCCACGAGCAGTACTTC
cdr3_aa: CAWSSRLAGGHEQYF

j_call: TRBJ2-2
v_call: TRBV27
clone_size: few
d_call: TRBD2
cdr3_nt: TGTGCCAGCAGTTTCGGTCGGGAGGGCCACGGGGAGCTGTTTTTT
cdr3_aa: CASSFGREGHGELFF

j_call: TRBJ2-1
v_call: TRBV5-4
clone_size: few
d_call: TRBD2
cdr3_nt: TGTGCCAGCAGCTTGTCCGGGGGGAGCGCAAGTATCTATGAGCAGTTCTTC
cdr3_aa: CASSLSGGSASIYEQFF

j_call: TRBJ2-7
v_call: TRBV7-9
clone_size: NA
d_call: TRBD1
cdr3_nt: TGTGCCAGCAGCTTTATAGGGACAGTCTCCTACGAGCAGTACTTC
cdr3_aa: CASSFIGTVSYEQYF

j_call: TRBJ2-7
v_call: TRBV5-1
clone_size: NA
d_call: TRBD2
cdr3_nt: TGCGCCAGCAGCTTGGAGGCTAGCGGGATCAGCTACGAGCAGTACTTC
cdr3_aa: CASSLEASGISYEQYF

j_call: TRBJ2-3
v_call: TRBV5-4
clone_size: few
d_call: NA
cdr3_nt: TGTGCCAGCAGCTTGCGCTACGTAACAGATACGCAGTATTTT
cdr3_aa: CASSLRYVTDTQYF

j_call: TRBJ1-4
v_call: TRBV5-4
clone_size: NA
d_call: TRBD1
cdr3_nt: TGTGCCAGCAGTATACAGGGGGCAACTAATGAAAAACTGTTTTTT
cdr3_aa: CASSIQGATNEKLFF

j_call: TRBJ1-4
v_call: TRBV29-1
clone_size: few
d_call: NA
cdr3_nt: TGCAGCGTTGCGGGTTCGGGGAATGAAAAACTGTTTTTT
cdr3_aa: CSVAGSGNEKLFF

j_call: TRBJ2-7
v_call: TRBV5-1
clone_size: NA
d_call: TRBD2
cdr3_nt: TGCGCCAGCAGCCCAACTAGCGGGCCAACCTACGAGCAGTACTTC
cdr3_aa: CASSPTSGPTYEQYF

j_call: TRBJ2-7
v_call: TRBV30
clone_size: few
d_call: TRBD2
cdr3_nt: TGTGCCTGGTCCTCGGGAGGGCTTCGGGAGCAGTACTTC
cdr3_aa: CAWSSGGLREQYF

j_call: TRBJ1-5
v_call: TRBV28
clone_size: few
d_call: NA
cdr3_nt: TGTGCCAGCCATAAGGGGGGGGGCACCGTACATTTT
cdr3_aa: CASHKGGGTVHF

j_call: TRBJ1-4
v_call: TRBV18
clone_size: NA
d_call: NA
cdr3_nt: TGTGCCAGCTCACCCCAGTCAACTAATGAAAAACTGTTTTTT
cdr3_aa: CASSPQSTNEKLFF

j_call: TRBJ2-1
v_call: TRBV10-3
clone_size: NA
d_call: NA
cdr3_nt: TGTGCCATCAGTGAGTCTCCAGCCCCCGGGGGTGAGCAGTTCTTC
cdr3_aa: CAISESPAPGGEQFF

j_call: TRBJ2-4
v_call: TRBV5-1
clone_size: few
d_call: TRBD2
cdr3_nt: TGCGCCAGCAGCCCCCCGGGACTAGCTGCAAACATTCAGTACTTC
cdr3_aa: CASSPPGLAANIQYF

j_call: TRBJ2-7
v_call: TRBV18
clone_size: NA
d_call: TRBD1
cdr3_nt: TGTGCCAGCTCAAGAGGACAGGGTCGCAACGAGCAGTACTTC
cdr3_aa: CASSRGQGRNEQYF

j_call: TRBJ2-3
v_call: TRBV18
clone_size: NA
d_call: TRBD2
cdr3_nt: TGTGCCAGCTCACCTCCGGGACTAGCGAGTACCGGGGATACGCAGTATTTT
cdr3_aa: CASSPPGLASTGDTQYF

j_call: TRBJ1-4
v_call: TRBV29-1
clone_size: few
d_call: NA
cdr3_nt: TGCAGCGTTGATTCCGGGTTTGCTAATGAAAAACTGTTTTTT
cdr3_aa: CSVDSGFANEKLFF

j_call: TRBJ2-5
v_call: TRBV30
clone_size: NA
d_call: NA
cdr3_nt: TGTGCCTGGATTAAAGGGGCTTTGGGAGAGACCCAGTACTTC
cdr3_aa: CAWIKGALGETQYF

j_call: TRBJ2-1
v_call: TRBV4-3
clone_size: NA
d_call: NA
cdr3_nt: TGCGCCAGTGGTGACGCGGCGTACAATGAGCAGTTCTTC
cdr3_aa: CASGDAAYNEQFF

j_call: TRBJ2-7
v_call: TRBV28
clone_size: few
d_call: TRBD2
cdr3_nt: TGTGCCAGCAGTCCTATCGGGACTCTGAGCGGGAGCAAGGGGCAGTACTTC
cdr3_aa: CASSPIGTLSGSKGQYF

j_call: TRBJ1-5
v_call: TRBV28
clone_size: few
d_call: TRBD1
cdr3_nt: TGTGCCAGCAGTTTATTACAGGGGAATCAGCCCCAGCATTTT
cdr3_aa: CASSLLQGNQPQHF

j_call: TRBJ1-2
v_call: TRBV18
clone_size: NA
d_call: NA
cdr3_nt: TGTGCCAGCTCACCACCGGGGCGGTATGGCTACACCTTC
cdr3_aa: CASSPPGRYGYTF

j_call: TRBJ2-1
v_call: TRBV7-2
clone_size: NA
d_call: TRBD2
cdr3_nt: TGTGCCAGCAGCTTTTTAGCGGGAGAGCAGTTCTTC
cdr3_aa: CASSFLAGEQFF

j_call: TRBJ1-2
v_call: TRBV2
clone_size: NA
d_call: NA
cdr3_nt: TGTGCCAGCAGCAACCCAGATCCTCTCGGCTACACCTTC
cdr3_aa: CASSNPDPLGYTF

j_call: TRBJ2-1
v_call: TRBV5-4
clone_size: few
d_call: NA
cdr3_nt: TGTGCCAGCAGCTACCTAGGCGGCAACAATGAGCAGTTCTTC
cdr3_aa: CASSYLGGNNEQFF

j_call: TRBJ2-5
v_call: TRBV29-1
clone_size: few
d_call: NA
cdr3_nt: TGCAGCGTTGAAGATCTGAGTCGTCAAGAGACCCAGTACTTC
cdr3_aa: CSVEDLSRQETQYF

j_call: TRBJ1-2
v_call: TRBV5-4
clone_size: few
d_call: TRBD1
cdr3_nt: TGTGCCAGCAGCATGCGGCAGGGGGCGTCTTCAAGTGGCTACACCTTC
cdr3_aa: CASSMRQGASSSGYTF